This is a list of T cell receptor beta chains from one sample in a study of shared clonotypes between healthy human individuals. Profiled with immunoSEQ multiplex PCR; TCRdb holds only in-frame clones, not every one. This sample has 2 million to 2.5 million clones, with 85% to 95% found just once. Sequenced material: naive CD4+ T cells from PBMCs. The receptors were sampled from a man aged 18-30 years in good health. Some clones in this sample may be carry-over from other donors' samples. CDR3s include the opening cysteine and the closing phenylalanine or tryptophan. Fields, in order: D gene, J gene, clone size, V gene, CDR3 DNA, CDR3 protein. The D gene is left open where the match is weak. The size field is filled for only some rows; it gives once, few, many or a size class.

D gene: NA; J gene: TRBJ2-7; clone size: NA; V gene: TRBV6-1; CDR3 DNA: TGTGCCAGCAGTCCTCAGGACAGAGCCTACGAGCAGTACTTC; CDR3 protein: CASSPQDRAYEQYF
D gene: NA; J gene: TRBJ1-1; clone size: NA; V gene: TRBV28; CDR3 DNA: TGTGCCAGCAGTTCGAATCGGGGGGGCGGTCGCACTGAAGCTTTCTTT; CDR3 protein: CASSSNRGGGRTEAFF
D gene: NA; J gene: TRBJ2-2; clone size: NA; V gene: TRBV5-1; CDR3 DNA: TGCGCCAGCAGCTTGGGGCAGGCTGGGGAGCTGTTTTTT; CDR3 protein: CASSLGQAGELFF
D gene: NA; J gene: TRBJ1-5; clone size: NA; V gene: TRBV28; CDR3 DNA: TGTGCCAGCAGCCCGAGCCGCAATCAGCCCCAGCATTTT; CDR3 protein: CASSPSRNQPQHF
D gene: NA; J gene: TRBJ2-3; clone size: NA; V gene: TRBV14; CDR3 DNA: TGTGCCAGCAGCTCCCAGCCAGGCACAGATACGCAGTATTTT; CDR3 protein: CASSSQPGTDTQYF
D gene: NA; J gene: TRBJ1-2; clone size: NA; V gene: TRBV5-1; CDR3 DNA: TGCGCCAGCAGCTTCAGTTTAGACAGACCTGAGCATGGCTACACCTTC; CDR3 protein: CASSFSLDRPEHGYTF
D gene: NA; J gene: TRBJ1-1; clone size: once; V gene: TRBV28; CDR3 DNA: TGTGCCAGCACTTTAGTGGGGATCGGCACTGAAGCTTTCTTT; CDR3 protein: CASTLVGIGTEAFF
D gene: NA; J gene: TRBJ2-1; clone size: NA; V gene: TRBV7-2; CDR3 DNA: TGTGCCAGCAGCCGAGGGGGGAGCTCCTACAATGAGCAGTTCTTC; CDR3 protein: CASSRGGSSYNEQFF
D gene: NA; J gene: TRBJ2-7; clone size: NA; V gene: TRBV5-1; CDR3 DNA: TGCGCCAGCAGCTTGGGACAGGAGCTGGACGAGCAGTACTTC; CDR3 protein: CASSLGQELDEQYF
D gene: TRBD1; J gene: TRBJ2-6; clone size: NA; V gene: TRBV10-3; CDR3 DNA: TGTGCCACCCTACCGGGACAGGGGGCTCTTGGGGCCAACGTCCTGACTTTC; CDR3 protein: CATLPGQGALGANVLTF
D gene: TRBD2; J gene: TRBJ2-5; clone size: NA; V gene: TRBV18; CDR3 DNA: TGTGCCAGCTCAATGACTAGCGGGAGTACATGGGAGACCCAGTACTTC; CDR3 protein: CASSMTSGSTWETQYF
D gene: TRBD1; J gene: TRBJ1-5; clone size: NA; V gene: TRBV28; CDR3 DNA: TGTGCCAGCAGTTTATACAGGGGGCATCAGCCCCAGCATTTT; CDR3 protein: CASSLYRGHQPQHF
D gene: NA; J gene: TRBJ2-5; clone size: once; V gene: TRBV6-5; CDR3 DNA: TGTGCCACCACGGGGTCCAAGAATCGGACCCAGTACTTC; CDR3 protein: CATTGSKNRTQYF
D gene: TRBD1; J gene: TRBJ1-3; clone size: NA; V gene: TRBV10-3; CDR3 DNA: TGTGCCATCAGTCATACGATGACAGGGTCTGGAAACACCATATATTTT; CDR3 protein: CAISHTMTGSGNTIYF
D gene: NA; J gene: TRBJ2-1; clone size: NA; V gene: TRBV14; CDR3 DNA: TGTGCCAGCAGCCAAGGGCGGTGGCTAGCTGACAATGAGCAGTTCTTC; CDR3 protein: CASSQGRWLADNEQFF
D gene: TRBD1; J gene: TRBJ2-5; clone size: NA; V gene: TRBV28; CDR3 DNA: TGTGCCAGCGGTGACCCACAGGGGAACCAAGAGACCCAGTACTTC; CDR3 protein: CASGDPQGNQETQYF
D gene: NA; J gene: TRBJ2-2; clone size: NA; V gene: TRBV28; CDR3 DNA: TGTGCCAGCACCTCCCTGGGGCTGTCAAAAACCGGGGAGCTGTTTTTT; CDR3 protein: CASTSLGLSKTGELFF
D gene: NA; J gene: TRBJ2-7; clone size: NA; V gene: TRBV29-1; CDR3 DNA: TGCAGCGTTGATTTTGGGGGCCTCAACGAGCAGTACTTC; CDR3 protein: CSVDFGGLNEQYF
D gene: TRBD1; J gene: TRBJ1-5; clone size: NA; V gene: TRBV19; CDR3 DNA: TGTGCCAGTAGTACGACAGGGAGTAATCAGCCCCAGCATTTT; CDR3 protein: CASSTTGSNQPQHF
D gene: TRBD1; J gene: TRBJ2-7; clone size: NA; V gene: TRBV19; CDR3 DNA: TGTGCCAGTAGTCTCCGGGACAGGGGTAATTACGAGCAGTACTTC; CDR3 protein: CASSLRDRGNYEQYF
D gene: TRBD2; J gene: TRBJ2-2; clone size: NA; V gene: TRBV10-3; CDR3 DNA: TGTGCCATCACCCCTAGCGGGAGCACCGGGGAGCTGTTTTTT; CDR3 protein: CAITPSGSTGELFF
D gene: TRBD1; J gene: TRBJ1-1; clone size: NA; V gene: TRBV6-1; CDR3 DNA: TGTGCCAGCAGTGAACAGGGGGCAGTCGGCACTGAAGCTTTCTTT; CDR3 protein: CASSEQGAVGTEAFF
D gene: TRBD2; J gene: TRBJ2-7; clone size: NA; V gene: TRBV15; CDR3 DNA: TGTGCCACCAGCAGCACTAGCGACTCCTACGAGCAGTACTTC; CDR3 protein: CATSSTSDSYEQYF
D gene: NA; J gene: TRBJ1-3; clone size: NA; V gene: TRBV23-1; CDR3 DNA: TGCGCCAGCAGTCAATCTCTCCGGTCGAGTGACACCATATATTTT; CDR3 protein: CASSQSLRSSDTIYF
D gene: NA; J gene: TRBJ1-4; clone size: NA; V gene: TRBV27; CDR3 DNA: TGTGCCAGCGCCCCGGGACGGGGAGCAACTAATGAAAAACTGTTTTTT; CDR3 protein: CASAPGRGATNEKLFF